This paragraph covers one T cell receptor beta chain sequence. TCRdb fed the reads into MiXCR, producing one record per CDR3 protein. This sample carries some 240,000 distinct CDR3 sequences, about 17% of them seen once, and the ten largest clones take more than 45%. CDR1 is SGHVT and CDR2 is SQSDAQ in the germline V gene. The CDR3 contains 17 residues. Trimming shortened V by 5 bases and J by 3 bases, and 22 bases separated the two germline ends. This specimen comes from a study of T cell repertoires in cytomegalovirus infection. About the research overall: Public TCR beta signatures indicated both CMV infection and matching HLA type.

The chain couples TRBV7-4 to TRBJ1-1, with D possibly being TRBD1 (5 bases). The TCR sequence derives from a human donor in good health (CMV status not recorded). Some clones in this sample may be carry-over from other donors' samples. The sample was CD8+ T cells from PBMCs. In DNA, the CDR3 is TGTGCCAGCAGCCGACCGGGAAAGGGGCCCGAGGACACTGAAGCTTTCTTT. Its translation is CASSRPGKGPEDTEAFF.